These T cell receptor beta chains were read from a single sample in a study of vaccination and CD4 T cells after COVID-19. One entry per CDR3 protein, called by TCRdb with MiXCR from the PCR reads. The sample lists about 15,000 distinct CDR3 sequences; around half were seen once. These receptors lack a known antigen. The sample comprised CD4+ T cells from blood, cultured in vitro. These receptors were obtained from a human donor who had recovered from COVID-19. The CDR3 runs from the conserved cysteine through the conserved F or W. The D gene is left open where the match is weak. Size values are once, few and many counts, or a class for expanded clones, and some rows have none.

j_call v_call cdr3_length d_call clone_size cdr3_aa cdr3_nt
TRBJ2-2 TRBV6-2/TRBV6-3 16 NA NA CASSYSVTVNTGELFF TGTGCCAGCAGTTACTCAGTGACAGTAAACACCGGGGAGCTGTTTTTT
TRBJ2-3 TRBV7-2 15 NA NA CASSLVPGGADTQYF TGTGCCAGCAGCCTAGTCCCTGGAGGGGCAGATACGCAGTATTTT
TRBJ1-2 TRBV7-2 15 NA NA CASSFPDRPVYGYTF TGTGCCAGCAGCTTTCCCGACAGACCCGTCTATGGCTACACCTTC
TRBJ2-3 TRBV7-8 13 NA NA CASSTAPPNTQYF TGTGCCAGCAGTACAGCGCCACCTAATACGCAGTATTTT
TRBJ1-5 TRBV12-3/TRBV12-4 15 NA NA CASSSFPQSNQPQHF TGTGCCAGCAGTTCGTTTCCCCAGAGCAATCAGCCCCAGCATTTT
TRBJ2-3 TRBV20-1 14 TRBD2 NA CSARLAGGGDTQYF TGCAGTGCTAGACTAGCGGGCGGGGGAGATACGCAGTATTTT
TRBJ1-2 TRBV11-3 13 NA NA CASSLGGVRGYTF TGTGCCAGCAGCTTAGGTGGCGTTCGTGGCTACACCTTC
TRBJ2-3 TRBV7-9 17 TRBD2 NA CASTGGASGRITDTQYF TGTGCCAGCACCGGGGGGGCTAGCGGGAGGATCACAGATACGCAGTATTTT
TRBJ2-2 TRBV19 14 NA few CASSTFSNTGELFF TGTGCCAGTAGCACATTCTCGAACACCGGGGAGCTGTTTTTT
TRBJ2-5 TRBV2 14 TRBD1 NA CASRAGGMQETQYF TGTGCCAGCAGGGCAGGGGGTATGCAAGAGACCCAGTACTTC
TRBJ2-7 TRBV11-3 16 TRBD2 NA CASSLPLSGGANEQYF TGTGCCAGCAGCTTACCCCTCTCCGGGGGGGCAAACGAGCAGTACTTC
TRBJ2-4 TRBV20-1 15 NA NA CSARDLARGQNIQYF TGCAGTGCTAGAGACCTTGCACGGGGACAAAACATTCAGTACTTC
TRBJ1-2 TRBV5-6 16 NA NA CASSSTWRSVKGGYTF TGTGCCAGCAGCTCGACTTGGCGGAGTGTAAAGGGCGGCTACACCTTC
TRBJ1-1 TRBV6-5 15 NA NA CASSYSTGFYTEAFF TGTGCCAGCAGTTACTCGACTGGGTTTTACACTGAAGCTTTCTTT
TRBJ1-1 TRBV19 16 NA NA CASSPPSGGAPSRAFF TGTGCCAGTAGTCCCCCCTCGGGTGGGGCCCCGTCTCGAGCTTTCTTT
TRBJ1-1 TRBV15 15 NA few CATSTYGVMNTEAFF TGTGCCACCAGCACCTACGGAGTTATGAACACTGAAGCTTTCTTT
TRBJ1-5 TRBV4-1 15 NA NA CASSRSGGSDQPQHF TGCGCCAGCAGCCGGTCGGGGGGCAGTGATCAGCCCCAGCATTTT
TRBJ1-2 TRBV6-1 13 NA NA CASSETVNYGYTF TGTGCCAGCAGTGAAACGGTTAACTATGGCTACACCTTC
TRBJ1-2 TRBV20-1 13 NA few CSARGEGQGGYTF TGCAGTGCTAGAGGGGAGGGGCAGGGTGGCTACACCTTC
TRBJ1-2 TRBV21-1 13 NA few CASSGGGRNGYTF TGTGCCAGCAGCGGCGGCGGACGGAATGGCTACACCTTC
TRBJ2-3 TRBV27 20 TRBD2 few CASSTHSLAGGPRGTDTQYF TGTGCCAGCAGTACCCACTCACTAGCGGGAGGGCCCCGGGGCACAGATACGCAGTATTTT
TRBJ2-1 TRBV9 12 NA once CASSARNNEQFF TGTGCCAGCAGCGCCAGAAACAATGAGCAGTTCTTC
TRBJ1-2 TRBV19 14 NA NA CASSIRRINYGYTF TGTGCCAGTAGTATACGGAGGATTAACTATGGCTACACCTTC
TRBJ2-1 TRBV7-2 16 NA NA CASSFERGSSYNEQFF TGTGCCAGCAGCTTCGAACGGGGGAGCTCCTACAATGAGCAGTTCTTC
TRBJ1-2 TRBV12-3/TRBV12-4 15 NA once CASSLAGQRNYGYTF TGTGCCAGCAGTTTAGCAGGCCAGCGCAACTATGGCTACACCTTC
TRBJ2-3 TRBV28 16 TRBD2 NA CASSPLAGGRTDTQYF TGTGCCAGCAGTCCACTAGCGGGAGGTCGCACAGATACGCAGTATTTT
TRBJ1-6 TRBV6-1 15 NA NA CASAWGWQGRSPLHF TGTGCCAGCGCTTGGGGTTGGCAGGGGCGCTCACCCCTCCACTTT
TRBJ1-2 TRBV10-1 12 NA NA CANHRSNYGYTF TGCGCCAACCACAGGTCTAACTATGGCTACACCTTC
TRBJ2-7 TRBV24-1 12 NA NA CATSDGIHEQYF TGTGCCACCAGTGACGGGATACACGAGCAGTACTTC
TRBJ1-5 TRBV6-1 13 NA few CASSPRSNQPQHF TGTGCCAGCAGCCCCCGGAGCAATCAGCCCCAGCATTTT